Below are 17 T cell receptor beta chains sequenced from a single sample in a study of blood T cell repertoires in COVID-19. Some clones are missing from TCRdb's copy, which holds only in-frame ones; the method was immunoSEQ multiplex PCR. Of some 100,000 clones detected, 70% to 90% appear once; the ten largest clones hold approximately 17%. The specimen sequenced was peripheral blood. Every receptor here comes from a human donor in a cohort sampled during active COVID-19.

The chain joins TRBV12-3 or TRBV12-4 to TRBJ1-1, with D maybe TRBD1 (5 bases). Trimming cost V 4 bases and J 0 bases, with 6 bases left between them. This CDR3 has 13 amino acids. CDR3 sequence: CASSSTVNTEAFF. The DNA for the CDR3 is TGTGCCAGCAGTTCGACAGTGAACACTGAAGCTTTCTTT.

The J gene is TRBJ1-1, the V gene TRBV3-1 (or the pseudogene TRBV3-2); TRBD1 might be the D (5 bases). From germline, CDR1 is LGHDT and CDR2 YNNKEL (reference sequence). The CDR3 covers 18 residues. Trimming removed 5 bases at V and 3 bases at J, with 25 bases between. The CDR3 coding sequence is TGTGCCAGCAGCGGAAGGGACCTTCGGGGGGGTACGTACACTGAAGCTTTCTTT. It translates to CASSGRDLRGGTYTEAFF.

The V call is TRBV25-1, the J call TRBJ1-2, with 7 bases that match TRBD1. The CDR3 spans 13 residues. Trimming cost V 8 bases and J 5 bases; bases outside gene matches: 8. The germline gives CDR1 MGHDK, CDR2 SYGVNS. Here the CDR3 DNA reads TGTGCCAGCTTGGAGGGGGCGGGTTATGGCTACACCTTC. It translates to CASLEGAGYGYTF.

V usage is TRBV7-9 and J usage is TRBJ2-1, with 9 bases that match TRBD2. With V trimmed by 1 base and J by 8 bases, 9 bases remained unmatched. CDR1 SEHNR and CDR2 FQNEAQ come from the germline V gene (reference sequence). The length of the CDR3 is 16 residues. CDR3 sequence: CASSLGPWRGGDEQFF. As DNA, the CDR3 is TGTGCCAGCAGCTTAGGACCCTGGCGGGGGGGCGATGAGCAGTTCTTC. Full variable domain (missing parts from reference TRBV7-9 and TRBJ2-1): DTGVSQNPRHKITKRGQNVTFRCDPISEHNRLYWYRQTLGQGPEFLTYFQNEAQLEKSRLLSDRFSAERPKGSFSTLEIQRTEQGDSAMYLCASSLGPWRGGDEQFFGPGTRLTVL.

The chain couples TRBV14 to TRBJ1-4, with D tentatively TRBD1 (6 bases). Between the trimmed V and J ends, which lost 4 bases and 3 bases, there was a span of 12 bases. There are 15 residues in the CDR3. Germline V CDR1 and CDR2: SGHDN, FVKESK. The CDR3 DNA reads TGTGCCAGCAGCCTACTGGGGGCAGCTAATGAAAAACTGTTTTTT. Its translation is CASSLLGAANEKLFF.

This clone showed up just a few times. The chain carries TRBV4-1 and TRBJ1-5, with D maybe TRBD1 (5 bases). The V end lost 0 bases, the J end lost 5 bases, and 11 bases lay between the germline ends. Germline lookup yields CDR1 MGHRA and CDR2 YSYEKL. This CDR3 contains 15 residues. This CDR3 reads CASSQEEGRDQPQHF. CDR3 DNA: TGCGCCAGCAGCCAAGAGGAGGGGCGAGATCAGCCCCAGCATTTT.

The CDR3 region is CASRRTGGSYEQYF. DNA of the CDR3: TGTGCCAGCAGGAGGACAGGGGGGTCCTACGAGCAGTACTTC. This chain uses TRBV5-4 with TRBJ2-7; 10 bases agree with TRBD1. CDR3 length: 14 amino acids. Germline trimming cut 5 bases from V and 1 base from J; bases unmatched to any gene: 3. Germline loops: CDR1 SGHNT, CDR2 YYREEE (reference sequence).

The genes are TRBV19 and TRBJ1-2; no definite D call. This CDR3 is 12 amino acids long. Per the germline V gene, CDR1 is LNHDA and CDR2 is SQIVND (reference sequence). V was trimmed by 6 bases and J by 8 bases, leaving 13 bases between them. The CDR3 reads CASRPGVGGYTF. The CDR3 bases are TGTGCCAGTAGGCCGGGAGTCGGGGGCTACACCTTC.

V gene TRBV5-1 combines with J gene TRBJ2-7, with TRBD2 matching over 11 bases. The CDR3 loop spans 15 amino acids. Trimming removed 2 bases from V and 6 bases from J; junction bases left unmatched: 7. Per the germline V gene, CDR1 is SGHRS and CDR2 is YFSETQ. CDR3 residues: CASSFLSGGASEQYF. CDR3 coding DNA: TGCGCCAGCAGCTTCCTTAGCGGGGGGGCATCCGAGCAGTACTTC.

The V and J genes are TRBV7-3 and TRBJ2-5, with D tentatively TRBD1 (6 bases). Germline V gene lookup returns CDR1 SGHTA and CDR2 FQGTGA. With 1 base removed from V and 5 bases from J, the gap between germline ends came to 8 bases. The CDR3 totals 13 residues. CDR3 coding DNA: TGTGCCAGCAGCTTAAACAGGGTGGAGACCCAGTACTTC. Translated: CASSLNRVETQYF.

V and J are TRBV27 and TRBJ2-1, with D possibly TRBD2 on 6 matching bases. Germline CDR1 and CDR2: MNHEY and SMNVEV (reference sequence). V lost 8 bases and J 4 bases, leaving 9 bases between the germline ends. The CDR3 totals 12 residues. CDR3 loop: CASCGVYNEQFF. The CDR3 nucleotides read TGTGCCAGCTGCGGGGTTTACAATGAGCAGTTCTTC.

This clone was recorded only once. J is TRBJ2-1 and V is TRBV11-2; 7 nucleotides agree with TRBD2. There are 11 residues in the CDR3. J was trimmed by 15 bases and V by 6 bases; bases with no gene match: 8. Germline V gives CDR1 SGHAT, CDR2 FQNNGV. CDR3 residues: CASSFSGLLFF. In DNA, the CDR3 is TGTGCCAGCAGTTTTAGCGGGCTCTTGTTCTTC. The whole variable domain, remainder taken from reference TRBV11-2 and TRBJ2-1, is EAGVAQSPRYKIIEKRQSVAFWCNPISGHATLYWYQQILGQGPKLLIQFQNNGVVDDSQLPKDRFSAERLKGVDSTLKIQPAKLEDSAVYLCASSFSGLLFFGPGTRLTVL.

The chain is built from TRBV4-1 and TRBJ1-1; a possible D gene is TRBD1 (5 bases). Germline V lookup: CDR1 MGHRA, CDR2 YSYEKL. Trimming pared 1 base from V and 7 bases from J, leaving 10 bases between. The CDR3 consists of 13 residues. CDR3 sequence reads: CASSQGRQREAFF. In DNA, the CDR3 is TGCGCCAGCAGCCAAGGCCGACAGCGTGAAGCTTTCTTT.

Details on this clone: The junction and the germline gene differ at one end; a read error may be behind it. The chain joins TRBV3-1 (or the pseudogene TRBV3-2) to TRBJ1-1; 9 bases agree with TRBD1. The CDR3 length is 15 residues. Germline CDR1 and CDR2: LGHDT and YNNKEL (reference sequence). CDR3 sequence reads: CASSPQGALKTEAFF. The CDR3 DNA sequence: TGTGCCAGCAGCCCACAGGGGGCGCTGAAGACTGAAGCTTTCTTT.

This chain links TRBV5-5 with TRBJ2-6; possible D gene TRBD2, 6 bases. This CDR3 contains 16 residues. Germline V CDR1 and CDR2: SGHKS, YYEKEE (reference sequence). V was cut by 3 bases and J by 1 base, with 11 bases left in between. The CDR3 is CASSYEGGSGANVLTF. The CDR3 nucleotides are TGTGCCAGCAGCTATGAAGGAGGGTCTGGGGCCAACGTCCTGACTTTC.

The chain recombines TRBV5-4 with TRBJ2-1, with 9 bases matching TRBD2. V was pared by 7 bases and J by 5 bases, with 4 bases of the junction left unmatched. The CDR3 contains 13 residues. Germline CDR1 and CDR2: SGHNT and YYREEE (reference sequence). CDR3 bases: TGTGCCAGCGAGCTAGCGGGACACAATGAGCAGTTCTTC. It yields the protein CASELAGHNEQFF.

This sequence joins TRBV28 and TRBJ1-1; D is perhaps TRBD1 (6 bases). V was trimmed by 11 bases and J by 5 bases, leaving 27 bases between them. The CDR3 is 16 residues long. Germline CDR1 and CDR2: MDHEN and SYDVKM. The CDR3, as DNA: TGTGCCGTGACGGGGGGCGCACGGGGTATGAGGACTGAAGCTTTCTTT. Residues: CAVTGGARGMRTEAFF.